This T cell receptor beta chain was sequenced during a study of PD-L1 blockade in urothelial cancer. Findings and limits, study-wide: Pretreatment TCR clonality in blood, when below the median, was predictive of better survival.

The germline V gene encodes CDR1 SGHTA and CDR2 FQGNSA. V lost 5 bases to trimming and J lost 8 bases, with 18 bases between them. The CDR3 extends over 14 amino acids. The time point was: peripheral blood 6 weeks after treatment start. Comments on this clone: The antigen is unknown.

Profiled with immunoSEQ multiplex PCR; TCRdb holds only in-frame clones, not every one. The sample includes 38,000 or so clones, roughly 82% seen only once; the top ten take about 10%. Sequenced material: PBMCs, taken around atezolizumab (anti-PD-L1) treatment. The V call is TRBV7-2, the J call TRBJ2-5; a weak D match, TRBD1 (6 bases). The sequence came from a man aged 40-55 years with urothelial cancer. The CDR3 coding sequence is TGTGCCAGCAGCACGGACAGAACCGTAGGTACCCAGTACTTC. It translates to CASSTDRTVGTQYF.